These 27 T cell receptor beta chains were sequenced from one sample in a study of spatial heterogeneity in lung cancer. Via MiXCR, TCRdb re-called the 5' RACE reads, giving one row per CDR3 protein. Of about 3,900 distinct CDR3 sequences listed, 7.5% to 9% were seen once; the top ten hold approximately 7%. Time point: sample taken at primary tumor resection. The sample in question was normal lung tissue next to the tumor, obtained at surgery. The receptors stem from a female donor with early-stage non-small cell lung cancer.

The chain has TRBV11-1 and TRBJ1-6; D unresolved. Germline loops: CDR1 SGHAT, CDR2 FQDESV (reference sequence). CDR3 length: 13 residues. The ends were cut back, 5 bases at V and 7 bases at J, with 9 bases in the middle. As DNA, the CDR3 is TGTGCCAGCAGCCCCGTTTGGAATTCACCCCTCCACTTT. It is translated as CASSPVWNSPLHF.

This clonotype qualifies as medium-sized. This chain links TRBV14 with TRBJ1-2; possibly TRBD1 for D (6 bases). The CDR3 consists of 15 residues. Trimming cost V 2 bases and J 0 bases, with 10 bases left between them. CDR1 is SGHDN, CDR2 FVKESK, per germline. The CDR3 spells CASSQTQGTNYGYTF. The CDR3 coding sequence is TGTGCCAGCAGCCAAACTCAGGGGACTAACTATGGCTACACCTTC. Full variable domain (missing parts from reference TRBV14 and TRBJ1-2): EAGVTQFPSHSVIEKGQTVTLRCDPISGHDNLYWYRRVMGKEIKFLLHFVKESKQDESGMPNNRFLAERTGGTYSTLKVQPAELEDSGVYFCASSQTQGTNYGYTFGSGTRLTVV.

This clonotype was counted between two and nine times. This rearrangement joins TRBV6-2 or TRBV6-3 to TRBJ2-2; 13 nucleotides match TRBD2. CDR1 is MNHEY and CDR2 is SVGEGT in the germline V gene. With 2 bases clipped from V and 0 bases from J, the junction kept 6 bases outside the gene matches. The length of the CDR3 is 19 residues. This CDR3 reads CASSYPTSGRIPNTGELFF. The DNA of the CDR3 is TGTGCCAGCAGTTACCCGACTAGCGGGAGGATTCCGAACACCGGGGAGCTGTTTTTT.

This clonotype is medium-sized within its sample. The chain couples TRBV7-9 to TRBJ2-3; TRBD1 agrees at 7 bases. The V segment lost 7 bases and the J segment 2 bases; nucleotides outside the gene matches: 12. The CDR3 is made up of 16 amino acids. The germline CDR1 and CDR2 sequences are SEHNR and FQNEAQ (reference sequence). CDR3 loop: CASNRQTGAVTDTQYF. The CDR3 bases are TGTGCCAGCAACCGCCAAACAGGGGCCGTCACAGATACGCAGTATTTT.

This clonotype was observed many times. The chain combines TRBV12-3 or TRBV12-4 with TRBJ2-1; 10 bases are shared with TRBD2. With V trimmed by 5 bases and J by 8 bases, 6 bases remained unmatched. The CDR3 extends over 14 amino acids. DNA of the CDR3: TGTGCCAGCAGTCCTAGCGGGAGCACCGATGAGCAGTTCTTC. Translated: CASSPSGSTDEQFF.

This clonotype has ten or more counts. This rearrangement joins TRBV7-8 to TRBJ1-1; unclear D gene. The germline V gene encodes CDR1 SGHVS and CDR2 FQNEAQ. Trimming stripped 1 base from V and 0 bases from J, with 3 bases between. The CDR3 spans 13 residues. The chain's CDR3 is CASSLGMNTEAFF. CDR3 coding DNA: TGTGCCAGCAGCTTAGGGATGAACACTGAAGCTTTCTTT.

By its share, this clonotype is medium-sized. This chain joins TRBV20-1 and TRBJ1-3; D gene ambiguous. Germline V gene lookup returns CDR1 DFQATT and CDR2 SNEGSKA (reference sequence). This CDR3 has 15 residues. V lost 0 bases and J 5 bases, leaving 14 bases between the germline ends. CDR3 sequence: CSARDSAPPRNTIYF. For the CDR3, the DNA is TGCAGTGCTAGAGATAGTGCTCCTCCGAGAAACACCATATATTTT.

This clonotype was seen many times. V is TRBV27 and J is TRBJ2-6; D possibly corresponds to TRBD2 (6 bases). The CDR3 is 17 amino acids. V was clipped by 6 bases and J by 0 bases, with 15 bases between them. The germline V gene encodes CDR1 MNHEY and CDR2 SMNVEV (reference sequence). The CDR3 DNA reads as TGTGCCAGCAGGGAGGGGTCAGGGAGCTCTGGGGCCAACGTCCTGACTTTC. It encodes CASREGSGSSGANVLTF.

In its sample, this clonotype is medium-sized. The V gene is TRBV7-9, the J gene TRBJ2-1; the D is unclear. There are 14 residues in the CDR3. Trimming removed 5 bases at V and 7 bases at J, with 15 bases between. From germline, CDR1 is SEHNR and CDR2 FQNEAQ (reference sequence). CDR3 coding DNA: TGTGCCAGCAGCCCCACCGGGCTCGGTAATGAGCAGTTCTTC. Protein product: CASSPTGLGNEQFF.

This clonotype was observed many times. The chain uses TRBV6-1 and TRBJ2-2; D gene unclear. There are 16 residues in the CDR3. From germline, CDR1 is MNHNS and CDR2 SASEGT. The V end lost 1 base, the J end lost 5 bases, and 14 bases lay between the germline ends. CDR3 bases: TGTGCCAGCAGTGAAGAGGCAGGCCTTAGGACCGGGGAGCTGTTTTTT. Its protein product is CASSEEAGLRTGELFF.

By sample share, this clonotype is medium-sized. V is TRBV10-3 and J is TRBJ1-5, with unresolved D. The ends were cut back, 2 bases at V and 5 bases at J, with 4 bases in the middle. The CDR3 runs 12 residues. Per germline, CDR1 ENHRY and CDR2 SYGVKD. CDR3 coding DNA: TGTGCCATCAGTGAGGGAGATCAGCCCCAGCATTTT. Protein product: CAISEGDQPQHF.

This clonotype occurred a few times. This chain connects TRBV5-1 to TRBJ2-1, with D possibly called TRBD1 or TRBD2 (6 bases each). Per the germline V gene, CDR1 is SGHRS and CDR2 is YFSETQ. This CDR3 region has 14 residues. Trimming took off 4 bases at V and 9 bases at J, with 17 bases between the two ends. The CDR3 DNA is TGCGCCAGCAGCCAAGGACAGAAGGGAGGTGAGCAGTTCTTC. Its protein is CASSQGQKGGEQFF.

V usage is TRBV20-1 and J usage is TRBJ1-2; TRBD1 matches at 10 bases. This CDR3 comprises 14 residues. The J segment lost 0 bases and the V segment lost 6 bases, leaving 4 bases of the junction unmatched. Germline V lookup: CDR1 DFQATT, CDR2 SNEGSKA (reference sequence). CDR3 sequence (DNA): TGCAGTGCCGGGACAGGGGCGACTAACTATGGCTACACCTTC. Protein: CSAGTGATNYGYTF.

By share of the sample, this clonotype is medium-sized (0.01 to 0.1%). V and J are TRBV27 and TRBJ1-4; 8 bases map to TRBD1. With 6 bases clipped from V and 0 bases from J, the junction kept 6 bases outside the gene matches. CDR3 length: 16 residues. From germline, CDR1 is MNHEY and CDR2 SMNVEV (reference sequence). In DNA, the CDR3 is TGTGCCAGCAGCCTTCGACAGGGGCCAACTAATGAAAAACTGTTTTTT. Amino acid sequence: CASSLRQGPTNEKLFF.

CDR3 in DNA: TGCAGTGCTAGATCCCCGGGACTAGCGGGTCCAGATACGCAGTATTTT. This encodes CSARSPGLAGPDTQYF. The gene calls are TRBV20-1 and TRBJ2-3; 12 bases align to TRBD2. Germline V gives CDR1 DFQATT, CDR2 SNEGSKA (reference sequence). The J segment lost 4 bases and the V segment lost 2 bases, leaving 7 bases of the junction unmatched. CDR3 size: 16 residues.

This chain connects TRBV27 to TRBJ1-1, with D tentatively TRBD1 (5 bases). V was clipped by 3 bases and J by 5 bases, with 16 bases between them. This CDR3 has 15 residues. Germline values: CDR1 MNHEY, CDR2 SMNVEV (reference sequence). The CDR3, as DNA: TGTGCCAGCAGTTTTATGCGGGGGGAGGGGACTGAAGCTTTCTTT. It codes for CASSFMRGEGTEAFF.

By sample share, this clonotype is medium-sized. The rearrangement joins TRBV10-3 to TRBJ2-1; 11 nucleotides match TRBD2. The junction had 16 bases not matched to a gene; V was cut back by 0 bases and J by 0 bases. Germline assignment: CDR1 ENHRY and CDR2 SYGVKD. The CDR3 covers 22 residues. The CDR3 protein is CAISESMATSGRGQSSYNEQFF. CDR3 DNA: TGTGCCATCAGTGAGTCGATGGCCACTAGCGGGAGAGGGCAGAGCTCCTACAATGAGCAGTTCTTC.

By proportion, this clonotype is medium-sized. The junction departs from germline at one end; a sequencing error may be responsible. V and J are TRBV6-6 and TRBJ1-1; TRBD1 agrees at 8 bases. This CDR3 is built from 14 residues. Germline V gives CDR1 MNHNY, CDR2 SVGAGI (reference sequence). The CDR3 region has the DNA TGTGCCAGCAGCCCGACAGGGGTGGGCACTGAGGCTTTCTTT. Residues: CASSPTGVGTEAFF.

This clonotype is judged medium-sized. The DNA for the CDR3 is TGTGCCATCGGAGGCAGTAGCAATCAGCCCCAGCATTTT. Protein product: CAIGGSSNQPQHF. This chain uses TRBV10-3 with TRBJ1-5; D is unclear. The V end lost 8 bases, the J end lost 0 bases, and 8 bases lay between the germline ends. The CDR3 length is 13 residues. Germline V gives CDR1 ENHRY, CDR2 SYGVKD.

By frequency in the sample, this clonotype is medium-sized. The rearrangement uses TRBV6-2 or TRBV6-3 and TRBJ2-1, with D tentatively TRBD1 (7 bases). CDR3 length: 17 residues. Germline V CDR1 and CDR2: MNHEY, SVGEGT. V shed 4 bases and J shed 5 bases, with 21 bases lying between them. CDR3 nucleotide sequence: TGTGCCAGCAGTTCTAACAGGGGACTGGAGAGGGACAATGAGCAGTTCTTC. Its protein product is CASSSNRGLERDNEQFF.

This clonotype was found many times. This rearrangement joins TRBV29-1 to TRBJ2-3, with D hard to call. The CDR3 runs to 12 residues. The V end lost 2 bases, the J end lost 0 bases, and 3 bases lay between the germline ends. The germline gives CDR1 SQVTM, CDR2 ANQGSEA. CDR3 sequence (DNA): TGCAGCGTTGAAAGGAGCACAGATACGCAGTATTTT. Translating it yields CSVERSTDTQYF.

This clonotype occurred a few times. V is TRBV21-1 and J is TRBJ2-3; TRBD2, the table's D call, was not compared with the DNA. TRBV21-1 represents a pseudogene. The CDR3 extends over 19 amino acids. CDR3 nucleotide sequence: TGTGCCAGCAGCTTGGGCGGACTAGCGGGAGTGTTGAGCACAGATACGCAGTATTTT. This translates into CASSLGGLAGVLSTDTQYF.

This clonotype appeared many times. The J gene is TRBJ2-2, the V gene TRBV5-4; 10 nucleotides line up with TRBD2. This CDR3 region has 20 residues. CDR1 SGHNT and CDR2 YYREEE come from the germline V gene (reference sequence). V shed 6 bases, J shed 5 bases, and the junction held 22 bases outside the gene matches. The CDR3 loop reads CASNRGLLAGSGGDTGELFF. CDR3 DNA: TGTGCCAGCAACCGCGGCCTACTAGCGGGGAGCGGGGGTGATACCGGGGAGCTGTTTTTT.

By share, this clonotype counts as large. V gene TRBV5-4 combines with J gene TRBJ2-7; 8 nucleotides match TRBD2. V was pared by 1 base and J by 7 bases, with 13 bases of the junction left unmatched. CDR1 and CDR2 (germline): SGHNT, YYREEE (reference sequence). The CDR3 has 16 residues. CDR3 bases: TGTGCCAGCAGCTTGAGCGGTCCAGCGGGAGTCAGGGAGCAGTACTTC. This sequence encodes CASSLSGPAGVREQYF.

By share of the sample, this clonotype is medium-sized. The J gene is TRBJ1-3, the V gene TRBV12-3 or TRBV12-4; D unresolved. The CDR3 length is 12 residues. V gave up 8 bases and J gave up 4 bases, with 9 bases separating them. As DNA, the CDR3 is TGTGCCAGCGGTTCATCCGGAAACACCATATATTTT. Its protein is CASGSSGNTIYF.

The chain joins TRBV27 to TRBJ2-3; D is perhaps TRBD2 (6 bases). Germline CDR1 and CDR2: MNHEY and SMNVEV (reference sequence). V lost 6 bases and J lost 4, with 17 bases in between. The CDR3 covers 15 residues. The CDR3 spells CASSPSASAPDTQYF. The CDR3 region has the DNA TGTGCCAGCAGCCCGTCCGCTAGCGCGCCAGATACGCAGTATTTT.

By proportion, this clonotype is medium-sized. The chain is built from TRBV20-1 and TRBJ1-1; D call uncertain. The germline gives CDR1 DFQATT, CDR2 SNEGSKA (reference sequence). The CDR3 consists of 11 residues. The ends were cut back, 3 bases at V and 2 bases at J, with 4 bases in the middle. The CDR3 here is CSARDNTEAFF. The CDR3 DNA reads TGCAGTGCTAGGGATAACACTGAAGCTTTCTTT.